The 22 T cell receptor beta chains given below trace back to one sample, sequenced in a study of T-cell reconstitution after alpha-beta-depleted transplantation in children. It was with unique molecular identifiers that the TCRbeta library was prepared. TCRdb reanalysed the PCR reads using MiXCR and keeps one entry per CDR3 protein. The table records about 270,000 distinct CDR3 sequences, 9.9% of them present only once. The specimen comprised PBMCs from the stem cell graft donor, sampled from the stem cell graft. The receptors were sampled from a human donor who donated a stem cell graft to a child with SCID.

In this sample, this clonotype turned up many times. The rearrangement uses TRBV20-1 and TRBJ2-4; D call uncertain. Germline V gives CDR1 DFQATT, CDR2 SNEGSKA (reference sequence). The CDR3 contains 15 residues. V was pared by 0 bases and J by 0 bases, with 9 bases between. The DNA for the CDR3 is TGCAGTGCTAGAGAGGCTGCCCTAGCCAAAAACATTCAGTACTTC. Its protein is CSAREAALAKNIQYF.

The CDR3 DNA reads as TGTGCCAGCAGCCCACTGGGCGGGACCAACAAGGAGACCCAGTACTTC. Its protein product is CASSPLGGTNKETQYF. V gene TRBV7-9 combines with J gene TRBJ2-5; maybe TRBD2 (6 bases). The CDR3 has 16 amino acids. The V gene's germline CDR1 is SEHNR and CDR2 FQNEAQ (reference sequence). V dropped 5 bases and J dropped 5 bases, with 21 bases sitting between them.

The chain links TRBV15 to TRBJ2-7; 7 nucleotides match TRBD2. There are 15 residues in the CDR3. With V trimmed by 1 base and J by 3 bases, 6 bases remained unmatched. The germline V gene has CDR1 LNHNV and CDR2 YYDKDF (reference sequence). CDR3: CATSRASGLSYEQYF. CDR3 nucleotide sequence: TGTGCCACCAGCAGAGCTAGCGGATTAAGCTACGAGCAGTACTTC.

The gene calls are TRBV5-1 and TRBJ1-6, with D maybe TRBD1 (5 bases). Trimming took off 4 bases at V and 6 bases at J, with 11 bases between the two ends. The CDR3 contains 14 residues. CDR1 is SGHRS and CDR2 is YFSETQ in the germline V gene. In DNA form, the CDR3 reads TGCGCCAGCAGCAGGGGAGTCATTAATTCACCCCTCCACTTT. It specifies CASSRGVINSPLHF.

This clonotype has just a few counts. CDR3 DNA: TGTGCCAGCAGTTACTCGGGACAGTCCAACGAGCAGTACTTC. Its protein product is CASSYSGQSNEQYF. This chain joins TRBV6-5 and TRBJ2-7, with 7 bases aligning to TRBD1. The V gene's germline CDR1 is MNHEY and CDR2 SVGAGI. The CDR3 has 14 residues. The V gene end was trimmed by 0 bases and the J gene end by 5 bases; junction bases not matched to a gene: 4.

CDR3 loop: CASSLGAGRGNTEAFF. The DNA of the CDR3 is TGTGCCAGCAGCTTAGGGGCTGGCAGGGGGAACACTGAAGCTTTCTTT. The chain has TRBV7-9 and TRBJ1-1, with D perhaps TRBD1 (6 bases). The CDR3 runs 16 residues. Germline V lookup: CDR1 SEHNR, CDR2 FQNEAQ (reference sequence). The V and J ends lost 1 base and 1 base respectively, with 13 bases between them.

The rearrangement joins TRBV19 to TRBJ2-4; 9 positions match TRBD1. This CDR3 comprises 14 residues. In germline, CDR1 is LNHDA, CDR2 SQIVND (reference sequence). Germline trimming cut 4 bases from V and 8 bases from J; bases unmatched to any gene: 6. The DNA of the CDR3 is TGTGCCAGTAGTAGGGGACAGGGTAGGGACATTCAGTACTTC. This translates into CASSRGQGRDIQYF.

The chain is built from TRBV27 and TRBJ2-7, with 7 positions matching TRBD1. Germline V gene lookup returns CDR1 MNHEY and CDR2 SMNVEV (reference sequence). J lost 6 bases, V lost 6 bases, and 11 bases had no gene match. The CDR3 has 14 amino acids. In DNA form, the CDR3 reads TGTGCCAGCAGGGGACAGACCCTCGGCGGCGAGCAGTACTTC. This sequence encodes CASRGQTLGGEQYF.

This clonotype has ten or more counts. The V and J genes are TRBV12-3 or TRBV12-4 and TRBJ2-2; no reliable D call. The V gene lost 7 bases and the J gene lost 0 bases, with 6 bases spanning the gap. The CDR3 runs to 13 residues. The CDR3: CASTLANTGELFF. DNA of the CDR3: TGTGCCAGCACTCTCGCGAACACCGGGGAGCTGTTTTTT.

The V and J genes are TRBV5-6 and TRBJ2-7; D not resolved. Trimming stripped 0 bases from V and 5 bases from J, with 9 bases between. From germline, CDR1 is SGHDT and CDR2 YYEEEE. The CDR3 is 13 amino acids. The CDR3 loop is CASSLVAGDEQYF. For the CDR3, the DNA is TGTGCCAGCAGCTTGGTAGCAGGAGACGAGCAGTACTTC.

This clonotype was counted only a few times. This sequence joins TRBV15 and TRBJ1-3; D not resolved. The V and J ends lost 0 bases and 0 bases respectively, with 6 bases between them. The germline V gene has CDR1 LNHNV and CDR2 YYDKDF (reference sequence). CDR3 length equals 15 residues. This CDR3 reads CATSRDPHSGNTIYF. CDR3 DNA sequence: TGTGCCACCAGCAGAGATCCCCACTCTGGAAACACCATATATTTT.

Relative to its sample, this clonotype is medium-sized. V gene TRBV12-3 or TRBV12-4 combines with J gene TRBJ2-5; 7 bases align to TRBD2. The J segment lost 1 base and the V segment lost 7 bases, leaving 9 bases of the junction unmatched. CDR3 size: 15 residues. The CDR3 loop is CASNPRGGGQETQYF. CDR3 coding DNA: TGTGCCAGCAACCCAAGGGGCGGGGGCCAAGAGACCCAGTACTTC.

This clonotype was counted at least ten times. The chain has TRBV29-1 and TRBJ1-1; D is undetermined. Looked up from germline, CDR1 is SQVTM and CDR2 is ANQGSEA. V gave up 6 bases and J gave up 7 bases, with 12 bases separating them. The CDR3 runs to 11 residues. The CDR3 reads CSVSVLDEAFF. The CDR3 nucleotides are TGCAGCGTCTCGGTTCTGGATGAAGCTTTCTTT.

The chain carries TRBV29-1 and TRBJ2-7; D uncertain. Germline values: CDR1 SQVTM, CDR2 ANQGSEA. This CDR3 is 11 amino acids long. V was pared by 4 bases and J by 6 bases, with 10 bases between. CDR3 DNA: TGCAGCGTTGGCGAGGTCTCCGAGCAGTACTTC. Translating gives CSVGEVSEQYF.

This clonotype was observed a handful of times. This rearrangement joins TRBV12-3 or TRBV12-4 to TRBJ1-2; 7 bases are a match to TRBD1. The CDR3 totals 17 residues. Germline trimming cut 7 bases from V and 8 bases from J; bases unmatched to any gene: 22. The CDR3 sequence is CASKEYRDRSSRGGYTF. Here the CDR3 DNA reads TGTGCCAGCAAGGAGTACCGGGACAGAAGCTCTAGGGGCGGCTACACCTTC.

This clonotype was seen repeatedly, ten times or more. The rearrangement joins TRBV7-2 to TRBJ2-3; no clear D gene. The germline V and J ends were trimmed by 5 bases and 4 bases, with 16 bases remaining between them. Germline V gene data show CDR1 as SGHTA and CDR2 as FQGNSA. This CDR3 has 15 amino acids. This CDR3 is CASSLRSRAADTQYF. The CDR3 coding sequence is TGTGCCAGCAGCCTCAGGAGTAGGGCAGCAGATACGCAGTATTTT.

V and J are TRBV6-1 and TRBJ2-3; 11 nucleotides match TRBD2. Germline V gene lookup returns CDR1 MNHNS and CDR2 SASEGT. The V segment lost 8 bases and the J segment 3 bases; nucleotides outside the gene matches: 4. The CDR3 covers 14 residues. CDR3 DNA sequence: TGTGCCAGCGGTATAGCGGGGGGGACAGATACGCAGTATTTT. Amino acid sequence: CASGIAGGTDTQYF.

The chain combines TRBV3-1 with TRBJ2-3; D unclear. Per the germline V gene, CDR1 is LGHDT and CDR2 is YNNKEL (reference sequence). The germline V and J ends were trimmed by 0 bases and 6 bases, with 7 bases remaining between them. The CDR3 runs 13 residues. CDR3 loop: CASSQDGLDTQYF. The CDR3, as DNA: TGTGCCAGCAGCCAAGATGGGCTGGATACGCAGTATTTT.

This clonotype appeared many times. This rearrangement joins TRBV15 to TRBJ1-2, with 8 positions matching TRBD1. Looked up from germline, CDR1 is LNHNV and CDR2 is YYDKDF (reference sequence). J was trimmed by 4 bases and V by 8 bases; bases with no gene match: 6. The CDR3 loop spans 13 amino acids. The CDR3 here is CATANDRGYGYTF. In DNA form, the CDR3 reads TGTGCCACCGCAAACGACAGGGGCTATGGCTACACCTTC. Filled out from reference TRBV15 and TRBJ1-2, the complete variable domain reads DAMVIQNPRYQVTQFGKPVTLSCSQTLNHNVMYWYQQKSSQAPKLLFHYYDKDFNNEADTPDNFQSRRPNTSFCFLDIRSPGLGDTAMYLCATANDRGYGYTFGSGTRLTVV.

This clonotype has more than one count but fewer than ten. The chain links TRBV10-3 to TRBJ2-1; no definite D call. Between the trimmed V and J ends, which lost 1 base and 8 bases, there was a span of 12 bases. The CDR3 extends over 14 amino acids. The germline gives CDR1 ENHRY, CDR2 SYGVKD. The CDR3 sequence: CAISEYTLAYEQFF. The DNA for the CDR3 is TGTGCCATCAGTGAGTACACTTTAGCATATGAGCAGTTCTTC.

This clonotype has only a few counts. The chain recombines TRBV20-1 with TRBJ2-5; D is unclear. V was pared by 3 bases and J by 5 bases, with 10 bases between. Germline CDR1 and CDR2: DFQATT and SNEGSKA (reference sequence). The CDR3 extends over 12 amino acids. The CDR3 sequence: CSASSTLETQYF. CDR3 sequence (DNA): TGCAGTGCTAGTAGCACCCTTGAGACCCAGTACTTC.

This clonotype was detected many times. This chain uses TRBV5-6 with TRBJ1-1; D gene unclear. The germline V gene encodes CDR1 SGHDT and CDR2 YYEEEE. With 1 base removed from V and 0 bases from J, the gap between germline ends came to 13 bases. The CDR3 runs to 16 residues. CDR3 DNA sequence: TGTGCCAGCAGCTTGACGGGGATGGGCTTGAACACTGAAGCTTTCTTT. It codes for CASSLTGMGLNTEAFF.